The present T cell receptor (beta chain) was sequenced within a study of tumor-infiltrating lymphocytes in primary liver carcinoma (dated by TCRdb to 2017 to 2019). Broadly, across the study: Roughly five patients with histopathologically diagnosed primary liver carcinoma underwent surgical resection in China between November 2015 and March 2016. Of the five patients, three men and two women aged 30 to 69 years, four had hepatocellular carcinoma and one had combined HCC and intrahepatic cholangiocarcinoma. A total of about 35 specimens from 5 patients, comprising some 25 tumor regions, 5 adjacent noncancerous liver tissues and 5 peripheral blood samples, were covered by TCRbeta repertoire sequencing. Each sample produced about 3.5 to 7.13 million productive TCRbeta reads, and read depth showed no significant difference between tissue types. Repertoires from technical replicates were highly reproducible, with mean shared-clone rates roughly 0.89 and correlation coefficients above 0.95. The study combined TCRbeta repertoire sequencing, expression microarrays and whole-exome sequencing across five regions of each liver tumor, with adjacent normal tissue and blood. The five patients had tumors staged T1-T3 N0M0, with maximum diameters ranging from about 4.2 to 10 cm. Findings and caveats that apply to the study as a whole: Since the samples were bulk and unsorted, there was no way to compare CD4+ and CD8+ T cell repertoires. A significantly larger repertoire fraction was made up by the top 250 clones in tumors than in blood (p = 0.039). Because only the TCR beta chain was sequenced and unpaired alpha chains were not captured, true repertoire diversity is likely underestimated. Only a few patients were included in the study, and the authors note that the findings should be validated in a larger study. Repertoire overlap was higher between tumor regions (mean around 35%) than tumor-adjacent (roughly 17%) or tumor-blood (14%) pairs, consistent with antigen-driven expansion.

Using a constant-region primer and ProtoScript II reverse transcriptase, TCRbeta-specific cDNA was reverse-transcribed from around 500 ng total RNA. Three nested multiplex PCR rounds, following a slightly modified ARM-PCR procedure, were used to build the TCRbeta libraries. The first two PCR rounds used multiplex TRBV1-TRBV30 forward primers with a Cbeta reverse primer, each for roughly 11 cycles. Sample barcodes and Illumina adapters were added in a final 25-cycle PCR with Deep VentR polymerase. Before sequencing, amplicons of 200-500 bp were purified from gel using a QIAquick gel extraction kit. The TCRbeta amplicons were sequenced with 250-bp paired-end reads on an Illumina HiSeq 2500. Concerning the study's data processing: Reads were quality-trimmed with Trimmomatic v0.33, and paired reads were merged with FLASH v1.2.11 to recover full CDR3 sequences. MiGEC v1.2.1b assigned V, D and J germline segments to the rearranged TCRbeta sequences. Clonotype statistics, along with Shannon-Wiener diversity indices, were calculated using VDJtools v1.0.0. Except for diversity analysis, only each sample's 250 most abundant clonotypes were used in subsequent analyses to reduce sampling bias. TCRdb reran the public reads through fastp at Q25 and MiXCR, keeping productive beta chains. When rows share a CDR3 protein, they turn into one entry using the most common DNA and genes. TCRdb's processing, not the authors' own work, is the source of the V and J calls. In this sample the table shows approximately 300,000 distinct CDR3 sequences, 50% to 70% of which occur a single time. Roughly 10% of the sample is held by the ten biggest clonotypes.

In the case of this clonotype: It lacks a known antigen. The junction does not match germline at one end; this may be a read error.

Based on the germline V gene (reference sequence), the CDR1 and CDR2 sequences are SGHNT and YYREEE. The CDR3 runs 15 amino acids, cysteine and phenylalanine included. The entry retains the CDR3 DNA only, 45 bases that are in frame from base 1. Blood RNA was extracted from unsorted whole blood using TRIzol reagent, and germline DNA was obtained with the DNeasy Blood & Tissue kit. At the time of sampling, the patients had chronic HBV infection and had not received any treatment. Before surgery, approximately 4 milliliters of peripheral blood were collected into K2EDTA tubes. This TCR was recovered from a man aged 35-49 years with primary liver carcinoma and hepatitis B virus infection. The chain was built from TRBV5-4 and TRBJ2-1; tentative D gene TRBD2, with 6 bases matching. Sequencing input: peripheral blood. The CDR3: CASSFPGVSYNEQFF. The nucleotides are TGTGCCAGCAGCTTCCCGGGAGTGTCCTACAATGAGCAGTTTTTC.